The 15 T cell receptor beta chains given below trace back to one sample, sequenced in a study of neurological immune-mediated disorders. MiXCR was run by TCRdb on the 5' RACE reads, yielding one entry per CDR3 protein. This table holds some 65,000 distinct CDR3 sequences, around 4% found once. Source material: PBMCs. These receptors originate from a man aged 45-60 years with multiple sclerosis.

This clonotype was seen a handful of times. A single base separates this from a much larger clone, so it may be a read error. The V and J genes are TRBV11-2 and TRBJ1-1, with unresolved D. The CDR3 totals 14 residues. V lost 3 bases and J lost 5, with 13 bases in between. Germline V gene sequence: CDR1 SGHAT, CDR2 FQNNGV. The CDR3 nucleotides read TGTGCCAGCAGCTTCCCTAAGTTGCGGACTGAAGCTTTCTTT. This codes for CASSFPKLRTEAFF.

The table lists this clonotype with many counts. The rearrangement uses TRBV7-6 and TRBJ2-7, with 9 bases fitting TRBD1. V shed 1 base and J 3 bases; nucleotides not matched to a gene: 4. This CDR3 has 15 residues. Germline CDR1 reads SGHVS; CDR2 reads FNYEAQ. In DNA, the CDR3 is TGTGCCAGCAGCTTAGGGACAGGGGATTACTACGAGCAGTACTTC. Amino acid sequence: CASSLGTGDYYEQYF. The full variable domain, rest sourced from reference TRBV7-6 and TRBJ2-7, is GAGVSQSPRYKVTKRGQDVALRCDPISGHVSLYWYRQALGQGPEFLTYFNYEAQQDKSGLPNDRFSAERPEGSISTLTIQRTEQRDSAMYRCASSLGTGDYYEQYFGPGTRLTVT.

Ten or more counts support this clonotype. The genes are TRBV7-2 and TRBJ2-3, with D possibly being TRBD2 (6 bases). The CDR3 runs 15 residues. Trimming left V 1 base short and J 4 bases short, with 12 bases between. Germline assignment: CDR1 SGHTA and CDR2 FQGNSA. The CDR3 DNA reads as TGTGCCAGCAGCTTAGGGGGCAGGGAGGCAGATACGCAGTATTTT. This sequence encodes CASSLGGREADTQYF.

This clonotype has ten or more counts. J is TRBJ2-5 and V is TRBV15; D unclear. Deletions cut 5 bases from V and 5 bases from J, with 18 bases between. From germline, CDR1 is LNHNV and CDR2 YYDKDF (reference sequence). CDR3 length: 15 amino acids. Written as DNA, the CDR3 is TGTGCCACCAGCTTTCAAGGGTACCCGGAGGAGACCCAGTACTTC. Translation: CATSFQGYPEETQYF.

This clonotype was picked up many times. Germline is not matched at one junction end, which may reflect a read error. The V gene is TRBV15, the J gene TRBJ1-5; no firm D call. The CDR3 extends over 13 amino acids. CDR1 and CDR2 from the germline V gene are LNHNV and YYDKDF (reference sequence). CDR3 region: CATSRKTSQPQNF. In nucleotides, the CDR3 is TGTGCCACCAGCAGAAAGACCTCTCAGCCCCAGAATTTT.

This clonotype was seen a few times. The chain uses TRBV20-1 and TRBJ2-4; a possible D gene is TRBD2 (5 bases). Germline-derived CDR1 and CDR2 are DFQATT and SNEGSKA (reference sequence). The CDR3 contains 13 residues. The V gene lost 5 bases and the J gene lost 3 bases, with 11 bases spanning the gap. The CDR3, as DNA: TGCAGTGCTCCCTACAGCGGCAAAAACATTCAGTACTTC. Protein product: CSAPYSGKNIQYF.

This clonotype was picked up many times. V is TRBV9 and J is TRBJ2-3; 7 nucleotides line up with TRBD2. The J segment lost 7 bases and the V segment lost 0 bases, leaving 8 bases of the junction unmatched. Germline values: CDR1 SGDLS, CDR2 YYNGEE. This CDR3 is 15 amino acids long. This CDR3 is CASSVGPGTTNTQYF. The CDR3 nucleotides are TGTGCCAGCAGCGTAGGTCCCGGGACTACTAATACGCAGTATTTT.

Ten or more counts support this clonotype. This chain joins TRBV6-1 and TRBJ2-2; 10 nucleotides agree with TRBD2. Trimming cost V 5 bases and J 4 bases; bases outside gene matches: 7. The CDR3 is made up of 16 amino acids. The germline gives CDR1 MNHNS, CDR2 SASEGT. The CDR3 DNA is TGTGCCAGCAGTAGACCTAGCGGGGGTGGCACCGGGGAGCTGTTTTTT. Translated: CASSRPSGGGTGELFF.

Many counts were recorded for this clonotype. CDR3 sequence reads: CASSSTGGWGNTIYF. In nucleotides, the CDR3 is TGTGCCAGCAGTTCGACAGGTGGATGGGGAAACACCATATATTTT. The gene calls are TRBV27 and TRBJ1-3; D perhaps matches TRBD1 (6 bases). Between the trimmed V and J ends, which lost 4 bases and 4 bases, there was a span of 14 bases. This CDR3 is 15 amino acids long. The germline V gene has CDR1 MNHEY and CDR2 SMNVEV (reference sequence).

As DNA, the CDR3 is TGTGCCAGCAGCTTGGCAGCGGGAGCGAACACCGGGGAGCTGTTTTTT. Translation: CASSLAAGANTGELFF. The chain uses TRBV5-5 and TRBJ2-2, with 8 bases matching TRBD2. The CDR3 length is 16 residues. From germline, CDR1 is SGHKS and CDR2 YYEKEE (reference sequence). V shed 0 bases, J shed 0 bases, and the junction held 1 base outside the gene matches. The variable domain in full, completed from reference TRBV5-5 and TRBJ2-2, reads DAGVTQSPTHLIKTRGQQVTLRCSPISGHKSVSWYQQVLGQGPQFIFQYYEKEERGRGNFPDRFSARQFPNYSSELNVNALLLGDSALYLCASSLAAGANTGELFFGEGSRLTVL.

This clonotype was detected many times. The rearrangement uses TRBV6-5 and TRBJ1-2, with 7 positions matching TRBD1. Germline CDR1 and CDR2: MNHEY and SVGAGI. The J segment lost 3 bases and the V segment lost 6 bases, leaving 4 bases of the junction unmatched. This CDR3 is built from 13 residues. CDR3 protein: CASRRGPDYGYTF. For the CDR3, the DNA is TGTGCCAGCAGAAGGGGGCCAGACTATGGCTACACCTTC.

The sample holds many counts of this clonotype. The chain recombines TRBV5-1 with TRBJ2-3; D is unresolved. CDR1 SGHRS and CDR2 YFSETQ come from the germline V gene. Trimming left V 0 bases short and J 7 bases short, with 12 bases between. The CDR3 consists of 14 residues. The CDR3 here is CASSLVVEAHTQYF. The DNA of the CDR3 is TGCGCCAGCAGCTTGGTGGTCGAAGCTCATACGCAGTATTTT.

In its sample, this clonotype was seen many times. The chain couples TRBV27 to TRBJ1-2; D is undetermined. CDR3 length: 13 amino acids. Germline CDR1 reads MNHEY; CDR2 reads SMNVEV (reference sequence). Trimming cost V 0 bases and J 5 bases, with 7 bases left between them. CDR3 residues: CASSLSQSYGYTF. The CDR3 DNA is TGTGCCAGCAGTTTATCGCAGTCTTATGGCTACACCTTC.

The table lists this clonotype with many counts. The CDR3 DNA follows: TGCAGTGCTAGAGGTGGGCAGGGGGCCATCCAAGAGACCCAGTACTTC. Translated, it gives CSARGGQGAIQETQYF. The chain joins TRBV20-1 to TRBJ2-5; 8 nucleotides align to TRBD1. The germline V gene has CDR1 DFQATT and CDR2 SNEGSKA (reference sequence). Unmatched junction bases numbered 8, after V lost 1 base and J lost 1 base. The CDR3 loop spans 16 amino acids.

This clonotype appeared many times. CDR3 protein: CASQLGTGGLDEQFF. DNA for the CDR3: TGTGCCAGCCAGTTAGGGACAGGGGGCTTGGATGAGCAGTTCTTC. The J gene is TRBJ2-1, the V gene TRBV11-2, with 12 positions matching TRBD1. With V trimmed by 8 bases and J by 8 bases, 10 bases remained unmatched. Germline loops: CDR1 SGHAT, CDR2 FQNNGV. CDR3 size: 15 residues. The full variable domain, rest sourced from reference TRBV11-2 and TRBJ2-1, is EAGVAQSPRYKIIEKRQSVAFWCNPISGHATLYWYQQILGQGPKLLIQFQNNGVVDDSQLPKDRFSAERLKGVDSTLKIQPAKLEDSAVYLCASQLGTGGLDEQFFGPGTRLTVL.